This T cell receptor (beta chain) originates from a study of CD8 T cells in ankylosing spondylitis. Each CDR3 protein is one row after TCRdb ran MiXCR on the 5' RACE reads. The repertoire holds fewer than 750,000 distinct CDR3 sequences, with around a fifth as singletons. Between the trimmed V and J ends, which lost 2 bases and 5 bases, there was a span of 13 bases. There are 15 residues in the CDR3. CDR1 is SGHTA and CDR2 is FQGNSA in the germline V gene. In the case of this clonotype: The antigen remains undetermined.

General study points: What seemed typical of ankylosing spondylitis blood was a TCR beta motif built from about eight highly homologous variants.

The chain has TRBV7-2 and TRBJ2-1; TRBD2 is a possible D gene (5 bases). This receptor was obtained from a male donor with ankylosing spondylitis. The sample was blood, either unsorted or a sorted T cell fraction (not recorded which). The CDR3 nucleotides are TGTGCCAGCAGCTTACACACTAGTACGAACAATGAGCAGTTCTTC. Its protein is CASSLHTSTNNEQFF.